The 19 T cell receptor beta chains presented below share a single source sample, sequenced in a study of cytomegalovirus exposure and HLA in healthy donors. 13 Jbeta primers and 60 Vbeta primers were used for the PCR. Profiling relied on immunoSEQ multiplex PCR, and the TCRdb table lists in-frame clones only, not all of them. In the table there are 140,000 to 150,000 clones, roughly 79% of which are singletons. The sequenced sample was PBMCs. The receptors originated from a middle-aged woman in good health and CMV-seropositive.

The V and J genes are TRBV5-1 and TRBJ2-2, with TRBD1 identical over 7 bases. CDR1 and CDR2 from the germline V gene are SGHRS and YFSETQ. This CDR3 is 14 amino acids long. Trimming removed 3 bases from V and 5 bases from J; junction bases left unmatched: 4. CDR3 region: CASSSAGGTGELFF. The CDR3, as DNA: TGCGCCAGCAGCTCAGCAGGGGGAACCGGGGAGCTGTTTTTT.

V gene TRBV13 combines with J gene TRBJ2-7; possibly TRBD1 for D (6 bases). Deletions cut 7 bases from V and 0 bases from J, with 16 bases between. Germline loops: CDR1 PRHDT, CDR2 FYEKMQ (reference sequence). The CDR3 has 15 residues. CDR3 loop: CASMDRRSSSYEQYF. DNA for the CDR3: TGTGCCAGCATGGACAGACGGTCGAGCTCCTACGAGCAGTACTTC.

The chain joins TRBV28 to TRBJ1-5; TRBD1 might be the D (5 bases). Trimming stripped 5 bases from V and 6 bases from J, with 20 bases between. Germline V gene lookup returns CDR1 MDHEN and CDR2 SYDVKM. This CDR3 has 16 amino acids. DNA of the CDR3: TGTGCCAGCAGTACCTCCGGGGGGACCAAACGTCAGCCCCAGCATTTT. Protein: CASSTSGGTKRQPQHF.

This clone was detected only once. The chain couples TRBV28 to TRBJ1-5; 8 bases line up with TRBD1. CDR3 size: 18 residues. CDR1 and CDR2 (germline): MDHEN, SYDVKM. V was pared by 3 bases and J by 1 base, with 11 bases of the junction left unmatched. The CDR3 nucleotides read TGTGCCAGCAGTTTGATGAAACGGACAGGGACGAGCAATCAGCCCCAGCATTTT. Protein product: CASSLMKRTGTSNQPQHF.

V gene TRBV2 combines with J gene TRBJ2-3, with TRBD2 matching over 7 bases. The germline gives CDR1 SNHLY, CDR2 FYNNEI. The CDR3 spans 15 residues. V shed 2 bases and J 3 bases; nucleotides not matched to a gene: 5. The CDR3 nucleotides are TGTGCCAGCAGTGAACTTGGCGGGAGAACAGATACGCAGTATTTT. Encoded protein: CASSELGGRTDTQYF.

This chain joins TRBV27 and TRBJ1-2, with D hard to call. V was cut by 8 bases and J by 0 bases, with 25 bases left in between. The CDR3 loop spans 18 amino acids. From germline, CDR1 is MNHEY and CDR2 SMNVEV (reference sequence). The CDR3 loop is CASGFWPGSGKTNYGYTF. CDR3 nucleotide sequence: TGTGCCAGCGGCTTTTGGCCCGGCTCGGGAAAGACTAACTATGGCTACACCTTC.

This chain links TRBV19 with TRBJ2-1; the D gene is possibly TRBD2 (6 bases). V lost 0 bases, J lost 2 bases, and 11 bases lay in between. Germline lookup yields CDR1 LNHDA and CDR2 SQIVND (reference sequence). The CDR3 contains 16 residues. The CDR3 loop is CASSIDLRGPYNEQFF. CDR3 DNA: TGTGCCAGTAGTATAGATCTGCGGGGACCCTACAATGAGCAGTTCTTC.

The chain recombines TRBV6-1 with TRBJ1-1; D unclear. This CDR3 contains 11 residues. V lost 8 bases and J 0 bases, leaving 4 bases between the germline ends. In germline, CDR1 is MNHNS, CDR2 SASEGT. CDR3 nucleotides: TGTGCCAGCGAGATGAACACTGAAGCTTTCTTT. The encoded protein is CASEMNTEAFF.

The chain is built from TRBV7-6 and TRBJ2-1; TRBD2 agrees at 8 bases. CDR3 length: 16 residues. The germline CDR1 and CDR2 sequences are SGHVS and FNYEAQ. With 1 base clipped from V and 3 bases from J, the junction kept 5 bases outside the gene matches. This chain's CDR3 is CASSLGGLAGYNEQFF. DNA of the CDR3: TGTGCCAGCAGCTTAGGAGGTCTAGCGGGCTACAATGAGCAGTTCTTC.

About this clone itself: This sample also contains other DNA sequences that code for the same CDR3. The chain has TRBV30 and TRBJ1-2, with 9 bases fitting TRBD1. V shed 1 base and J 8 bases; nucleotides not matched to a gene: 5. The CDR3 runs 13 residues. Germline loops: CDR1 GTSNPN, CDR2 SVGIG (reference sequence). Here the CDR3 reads CAWSGGQGRGYTF. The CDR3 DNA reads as TGTGCCTGGAGTGGGGGACAGGGCAGGGGCTACACCTTC.

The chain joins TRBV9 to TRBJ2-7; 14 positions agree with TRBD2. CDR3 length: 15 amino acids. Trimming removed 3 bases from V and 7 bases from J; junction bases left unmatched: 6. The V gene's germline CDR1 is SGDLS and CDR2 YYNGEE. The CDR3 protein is CASSAQGLAGEEQYF. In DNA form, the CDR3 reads TGTGCCAGCAGCGCCCAGGGACTAGCGGGGGAAGAGCAGTACTTC.

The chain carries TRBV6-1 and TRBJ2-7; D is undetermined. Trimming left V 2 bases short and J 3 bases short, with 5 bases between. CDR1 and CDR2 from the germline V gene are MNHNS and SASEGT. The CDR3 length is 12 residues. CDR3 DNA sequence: TGTGCCAGCAGTGAAATCGGCTACGAGCAGTACTTC. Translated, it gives CASSEIGYEQYF.

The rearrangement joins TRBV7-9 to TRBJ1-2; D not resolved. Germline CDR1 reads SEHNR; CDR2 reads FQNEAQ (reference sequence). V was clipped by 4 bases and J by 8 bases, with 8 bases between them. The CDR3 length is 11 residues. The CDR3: CASSSSRGYTF. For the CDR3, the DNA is TGTGCCAGCAGCTCCAGCAGGGGCTACACCTTC.

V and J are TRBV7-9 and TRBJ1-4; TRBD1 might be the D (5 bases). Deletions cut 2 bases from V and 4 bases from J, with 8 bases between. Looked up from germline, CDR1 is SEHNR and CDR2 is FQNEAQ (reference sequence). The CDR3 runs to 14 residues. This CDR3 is CASSLWGDNEKLFF. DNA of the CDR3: TGTGCCAGCAGCTTATGGGGGGATAATGAAAAACTGTTTTTT.

CDR3 nucleotide sequence: TGTGCCTGGAGTGGGCAGGACGAGCAGTACTTC. It encodes CAWSGQDEQYF. This rearrangement joins TRBV30 to TRBJ2-7, with D unclear. Trimming took off 1 base at V and 5 bases at J, with 6 bases between the two ends. CDR3 length: 11 residues. Germline V gene lookup returns CDR1 GTSNPN and CDR2 SVGIG (reference sequence).

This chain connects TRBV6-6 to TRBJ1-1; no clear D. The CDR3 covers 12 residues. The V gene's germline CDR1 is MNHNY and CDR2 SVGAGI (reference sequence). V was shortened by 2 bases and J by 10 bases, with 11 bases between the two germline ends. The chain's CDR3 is CASSYQALVAFF. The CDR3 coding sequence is TGTGCCAGCAGTTACCAGGCTTTGGTAGCTTTCTTT.

CDR3 DNA sequence: TGTGCCAGCAGTTACTCGTGGACAGGGAATGAAAAACTGTTTTTT. It translates to CASSYSWTGNEKLFF. This chain joins TRBV6-5 and TRBJ1-4; 8 bases map to TRBD1. This CDR3 has 15 amino acids. Losses at the gene ends were 0 bases for V and 5 bases for J; bases not matched to a gene: 2. Germline lookup yields CDR1 MNHEY and CDR2 SVGAGI.

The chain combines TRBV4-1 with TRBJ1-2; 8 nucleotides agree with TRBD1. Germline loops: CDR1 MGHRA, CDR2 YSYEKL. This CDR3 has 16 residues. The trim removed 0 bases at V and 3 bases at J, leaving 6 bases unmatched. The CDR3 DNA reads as TGCGCCAGCAGCCAAGAAAGGGCAGGGGGCGACTATGGCTACACCTTC. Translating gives CASSQERAGGDYGYTF.

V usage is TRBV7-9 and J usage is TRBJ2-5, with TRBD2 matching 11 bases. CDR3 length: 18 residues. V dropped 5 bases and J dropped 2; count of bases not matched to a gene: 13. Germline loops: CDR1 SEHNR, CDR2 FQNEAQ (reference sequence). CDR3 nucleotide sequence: TGTGCCAGCAGCCCACGGAAATTTGGGACTAGCGGACAAGAGACCCAGTACTTC. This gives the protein CASSPRKFGTSGQETQYF. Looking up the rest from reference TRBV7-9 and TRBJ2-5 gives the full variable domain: DTGVSQNPRHKITKRGQNVTFRCDPISEHNRLYWYRQTLGQGPEFLTYFQNEAQLEKSRLLSDRFSAERPKGSFSTLEIQRTEQGDSAMYLCASSPRKFGTSGQETQYFGPGTRLLVL.